This is a list of T cell receptor beta chains from one sample in a study of beta chain features in type 1 diabetes. Profiling relied on immunoSEQ multiplex PCR, and the TCRdb table lists in-frame clones only, not all of them. The sample lists about 710,000 clones; more than 13% were seen once. The sample comprised naive CD4+ T cells from blood. The source is a man younger than 35 with type 1 diabetes. Both conserved end residues are part of each CDR3. D genes are given only for firm matches. Rows give clone size only sometimes, using once, few, many, or a class for an expanded clone.

DNA: TGTGCTAGTGGTTTAAGGTACAATGAGCAGTTCTTC; CDR3: CASGLRYNEQFF; size: -; D: -; J: TRBJ2-1; V: TRBV12-5
DNA: TGCAGCGCCCGGGACAGAGCCTTCTACGAGCAGTACTTC; CDR3: CSARDRAFYEQYF; size: -; D: TRBD1; J: TRBJ2-7; V: TRBV29-1
DNA: TGTGCCAGCAGTGAACTAGGGTACGAGCAGTACTTC; CDR3: CASSELGYEQYF; size: few; D: -; J: TRBJ2-7; V: TRBV2
DNA: TGTGCCAGCAGCCTAATACCGGGACAGTTCAATGAAAAACTGTTTTTC; CDR3: CASSLIPGQFNEKLFF; size: -; D: TRBD1; J: TRBJ1-4; V: TRBV7-3
DNA: TGCAGTGCCATAAAAGACCAGCCCCAGCATTTT; CDR3: CSAIKDQPQHF; size: few; D: -; J: TRBJ1-5; V: TRBV20-1
DNA: TGTGCCAGTAGTCCCCAGGTGGGGGTATCCTACGAGCAGTACTTC; CDR3: CASSPQVGVSYEQYF; size: few; D: -; J: TRBJ2-7; V: TRBV19
DNA: TGTGCCAGCAGCTTACTGAAATCCGGGACAGGAATGTACGAGCAGTACTTC; CDR3: CASSLLKSGTGMYEQYF; size: few; D: TRBD1; J: TRBJ2-7; V: TRBV7-2
DNA: TGTGCCAGCAGCGTTTCCAGGAGCTCCTACGAGCAGTACTTC; CDR3: CASSVSRSSYEQYF; size: once; D: -; J: TRBJ2-7; V: TRBV9
DNA: TGTGCCAGCAGCTTACAAGGGGCCGGGGAGCTGTTTTTT; CDR3: CASSLQGAGELFF; size: few; D: -; J: TRBJ2-2; V: TRBV7-9
DNA: TGTGCCAGCAGCGTAGCGGAGCGGGCCTACAATGAGCAGTTCTTC; CDR3: CASSVAERAYNEQFF; size: -; D: -; J: TRBJ2-1; V: TRBV9
DNA: TGTGCCAGCAGTTACGTAAGACAGGGACCTTCCTACGAGCAGTACTTC; CDR3: CASSYVRQGPSYEQYF; size: -; D: TRBD1; J: TRBJ2-7; V: TRBV6-5
DNA: TGTGCCAGTTCGCAGGGGGCCCGGCAGCCCCAGCATTTT; CDR3: CASSQGARQPQHF; size: -; D: TRBD1; J: TRBJ1-5; V: TRBV19
DNA: TGCAGCGTGGTGAACACTGAAGCTTTCTTT; CDR3: CSVVNTEAFF; size: few; D: -; J: TRBJ1-1; V: TRBV29-1
DNA: TGTGCCTGGAGTCGGGGAGAAGCTTTCTTT; CDR3: CAWSRGEAFF; size: -; D: -; J: TRBJ1-1; V: TRBV30
DNA: TGCAGCGGGGACAGGGGAAATCAGCCCCAGCATTTT; CDR3: CSGDRGNQPQHF; size: -; D: TRBD1; J: TRBJ1-5; V: TRBV29-1
DNA: TGTGCCAGCAGGAGGGACAGCTCCTACGAGCAGTACTTC; CDR3: CASRRDSSYEQYF; size: few; D: TRBD1; J: TRBJ2-7; V: TRBV27
DNA: TGTGCCAGCAGCGCCGGTAGGGGAGGCACTGAAGCTTTCTTT; CDR3: CASSAGRGGTEAFF; size: -; D: -; J: TRBJ1-1; V: TRBV5-4
DNA: TGTGCCAGCAGCTCCCCTGGGGGGAGTAAAAACTACGAGCAGTACTTC; CDR3: CASSSPGGSKNYEQYF; size: few; D: -; J: TRBJ2-7; V: TRBV5-4
DNA: TGCAGCGTTTACTTTCGACAGCACAAAAACATTCAGTACTTC; CDR3: CSVYFRQHKNIQYF; size: few; D: -; J: TRBJ2-4; V: TRBV29-1
DNA: TGTGCCAGCAGCTTAGGTTTAGCTCCCAATGAGCAGTTCTTC; CDR3: CASSLGLAPNEQFF; size: -; D: -; J: TRBJ2-1; V: TRBV11-2
DNA: TGCGCCAGCAGATCGGGATTGGGCTACGAGCAGTACTTC; CDR3: CASRSGLGYEQYF; size: -; D: -; J: TRBJ2-7; V: TRBV5-1
DNA: TGTGCCAGCAGCCTCAGAGGCGGGTCTGGGGCCAACGTCCTGACTTTC; CDR3: CASSLRGGSGANVLTF; size: few; D: -; J: TRBJ2-6; V: TRBV7-2
DNA: TGTGCCAGCAGTGAAGAGGGTCTCCGGGGAGATACGCAGTATTTT; CDR3: CASSEEGLRGDTQYF; size: -; D: -; J: TRBJ2-3; V: TRBV25-1
DNA: TGTGCCAGCAGCCAAGATAAAATAGGCAACGAGCAGTACTTC; CDR3: CASSQDKIGNEQYF; size: few; D: -; J: TRBJ2-7; V: TRBV4-2
DNA: TGTGCCTGGAGTCGAGAAGAGACCCAGTACTTC; CDR3: CAWSREETQYF; size: few; D: -; J: TRBJ2-5; V: TRBV30
DNA: TGTGCCAGCAGCCTGACACGCGGGTCGACTAATGAAAAACTGTTTTTT; CDR3: CASSLTRGSTNEKLFF; size: few; D: -; J: TRBJ1-4; V: TRBV7-9
DNA: TGTGCCAGCAGCTTACCGCCTTTTGGGCCCCTCCACTTT; CDR3: CASSLPPFGPLHF; size: -; D: -; J: TRBJ1-6; V: TRBV7-2
DNA: TGTGCCAGCAGTTTTAGACTAGCGGGGCTCTACAATGAGCAGTTCTTC; CDR3: CASSFRLAGLYNEQFF; size: few; D: TRBD2; J: TRBJ2-1; V: TRBV7-2
DNA: TGTGCCAGCAGCTCTCATACACCCACCTCCTACAATGAGCAGTTCTTC; CDR3: CASSSHTPTSYNEQFF; size: -; D: -; J: TRBJ2-1; V: TRBV7-2
DNA: TGCAGCGTTGACAGGGAAGGTTCCTACGAGCAGTACTTC; CDR3: CSVDREGSYEQYF; size: -; D: -; J: TRBJ2-7; V: TRBV29-1
DNA: TGCGCCAGCAGCTTGACCGGAGGGGACCGTGGCTACACCTTC; CDR3: CASSLTGGDRGYTF; size: few; D: -; J: TRBJ1-2; V: TRBV5-1
DNA: TGTGCCAGCAGCCAGAGGTCGACAGGGTTTTATGGCGGTACGCAGTATTTT; CDR3: CASSQRSTGFYGGTQYF; size: -; D: TRBD1; J: TRBJ2-3; V: TRBV14
DNA: TGCGCCAGCAGCCGAGGGACGCTCCGCAGCACTGAAGCTTTCTTT; CDR3: CASSRGTLRSTEAFF; size: few; D: -; J: TRBJ1-1; V: TRBV4-3
DNA: TGTGCCAGCTCACCAGGCGTGGGGATTCAGTTCTTC; CDR3: CASSPGVGIQFF; size: few; D: -; J: TRBJ2-1; V: TRBV18
DNA: TGTGCCAGTAGTATAGCGGCTGGGATCGGGCCCTACGAGCAGTACTTC; CDR3: CASSIAAGIGPYEQYF; size: -; D: -; J: TRBJ2-7; V: TRBV19
DNA: TGCGCCAGCAGCCAAGAGTTAGGCGGGGTCAATTCACCCCTCCACTTT; CDR3: CASSQELGGVNSPLHF; size: few; D: -; J: TRBJ1-6; V: TRBV4-3
DNA: TGTGCCAGCAGATCCCACAGGGGGCGACTGCGCAATCAGCCCCAGCATTTT; CDR3: CASRSHRGRLRNQPQHF; size: -; D: TRBD1; J: TRBJ1-5; V: TRBV7-3